This TCR beta chain is drawn from a study of CD8 T cells in ankylosing spondylitis. In its sample, this clonotype was seen many times. Its antigen is not known. In TCRdb, the 5' RACE reads were re-called with MiXCR into one record per CDR3 protein. The sample yields 200,000 to 300,000 distinct CDR3 sequences, over 9.5% seen once. Overall study findings and caveats: Disease-linked clones were CD8+ and relatively rare in peripheral blood.

The V gene's germline CDR1 is SGHVS and CDR2 FNYEAQ. The CDR3 is 14 residues long. With 5 bases removed from V and 6 bases from J, the gap between germline ends came to 13 bases. The TCR was taken from a male donor with ankylosing spondylitis or in good health (not recorded which). Sequencing input: blood, either unsorted or a sorted T cell fraction (not recorded which). The gene calls are TRBV7-6 and TRBJ2-2; D assignment may be TRBD1 or TRBD2 (6 bases each). CDR3 sequence: CASSPLGGPGELFF. In DNA form, the CDR3 reads TGTGCCAGCAGCCCCCTGGGGGGCCCCGGGGAGCTGTTTTTT.